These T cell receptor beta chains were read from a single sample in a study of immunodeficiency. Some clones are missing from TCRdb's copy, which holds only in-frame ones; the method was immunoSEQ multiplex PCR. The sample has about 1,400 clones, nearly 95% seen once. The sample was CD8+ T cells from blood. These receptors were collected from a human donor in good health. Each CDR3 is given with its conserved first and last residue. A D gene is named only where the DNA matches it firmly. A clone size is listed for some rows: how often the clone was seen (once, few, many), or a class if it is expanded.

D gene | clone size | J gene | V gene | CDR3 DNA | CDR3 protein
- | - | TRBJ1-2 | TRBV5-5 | TGTGCCAGCAGCTTGTACAGCTTTCATGGCTACACCTTC | CASSLYSFHGYTF
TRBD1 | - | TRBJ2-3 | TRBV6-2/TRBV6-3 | TGTGCCAGCAGTTTTCGATCGACAGGGGGTGGGGGCCCAGATACGCAGTATTTT | CASSFRSTGGGGPDTQYF
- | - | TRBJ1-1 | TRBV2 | TGTGCCAGCAGTGTGGGGGCAGCCGAAGAAGCTTTCTTT | CASSVGAAEEAFF
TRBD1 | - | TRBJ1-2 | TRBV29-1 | TGCAGCGTTGTTATCGGACAGGGCACCCTACCGTATGGCTACACCTTC | CSVVIGQGTLPYGYTF
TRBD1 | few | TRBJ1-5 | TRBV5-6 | TGTGCCAGCAGCTTGGCAGGGGACAGGGGAGATCAGCCCCAGCATTTT | CASSLAGDRGDQPQHF
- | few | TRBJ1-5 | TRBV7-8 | TGTGCCAGCAGTGAGTATCTTAGCAATCAGCCCCAGCATTTT | CASSEYLSNQPQHF
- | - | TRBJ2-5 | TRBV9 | TGTGCCAGCAGCGCGACGCACCCAGAGACCCAGTACTTC | CASSATHPETQYF
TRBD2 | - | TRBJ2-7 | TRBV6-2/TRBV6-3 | TGTGCCAGCAGCCCCGGGAGGTACGAGCAGTACTTC | CASSPGRYEQYF
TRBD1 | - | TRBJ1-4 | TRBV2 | TGTGCCAGCAGAGACAGGGTTGTAAAACTGTTTTTT | CASRDRVVKLFF
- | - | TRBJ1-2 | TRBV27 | TGTGCCAGCAGTTTGAAGGGGTTGGGCTATGGCTACACCTTC | CASSLKGLGYGYTF
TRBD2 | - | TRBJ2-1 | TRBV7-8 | TGTGCCAGCAGTCCTGGGACTAGCGAATACAATGAGCAGTTCTTC | CASSPGTSEYNEQFF
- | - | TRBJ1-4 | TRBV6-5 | TGTGCCAGCAGTCACGAAGGGGTTAGCGAAAAACTGTTTTTT | CASSHEGVSEKLFF
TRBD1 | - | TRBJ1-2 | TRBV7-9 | TGTGCCAGCAGCTTAAGTGTAGCCTCTGGACAGGGCTTTTATGGCTACACCTTC | CASSLSVASGQGFYGYTF
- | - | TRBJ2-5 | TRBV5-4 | TGTGCCAGCAGCTTGGCCGGGGAAGGAGAGACCCAGTACTTC | CASSLAGEGETQYF
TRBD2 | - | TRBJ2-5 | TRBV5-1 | TGCGCCAGCAGCGGTAGCGGGGCCCATGAGACCCAGTACTTC | CASSGSGAHETQYF
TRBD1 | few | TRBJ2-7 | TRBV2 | TGTGCCAGCACCAACAGGGGAATGGCCTACGAGCAGTACTTC | CASTNRGMAYEQYF
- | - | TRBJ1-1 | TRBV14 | TGTGCCAGCAGCCAAGGGATGAACACTGAAGCTTTCTTT | CASSQGMNTEAFF
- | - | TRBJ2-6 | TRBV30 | TGTGCCTGGAGTGCAGGGGCCGGGGCCAACGTCCTGACTTTC | CAWSAGAGANVLTF
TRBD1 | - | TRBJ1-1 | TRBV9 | TGTGCCAGCAGCGTAGGACAGGGGGCTATGTACACTGAAGCTTTCTTT | CASSVGQGAMYTEAFF
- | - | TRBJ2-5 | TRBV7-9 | TGTGCCAGCAGCTTAATGTTAGCGGACACTATATGGGAGACCCAGTACTTC | CASSLMLADTIWETQYF
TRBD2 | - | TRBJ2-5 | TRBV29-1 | TGCAGCGTTGAAGCTAGCGGGACCTCCCAAGAGACCCAGTACTTC | CSVEASGTSQETQYF
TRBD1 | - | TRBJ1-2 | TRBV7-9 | TGTGCCAGCAGACCTAGGACAGGGCCGCATGGCTACACCTTC | CASRPRTGPHGYTF
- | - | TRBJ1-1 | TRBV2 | TGTGCCAGCACTCCAGCCGGCTCCTCGGAAGCTTTCTTT | CASTPAGSSEAFF
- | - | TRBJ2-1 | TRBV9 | TGTGCCAGCAGCGGGAGCGGCGGTGGGCCGCTGTACAATGAGCAGTTCTTC | CASSGSGGGPLYNEQFF
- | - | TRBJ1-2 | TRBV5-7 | TGTGCCAGCAGCTTGGTTCAGGGATCGGGTGGCTACACCTTC | CASSLVQGSGGYTF
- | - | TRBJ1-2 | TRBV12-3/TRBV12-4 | TGTGCCAGCAGCCCACCCCAGGGGTTTGGCTACACCTTC | CASSPPQGFGYTF
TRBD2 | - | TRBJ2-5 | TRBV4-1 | TGCGCCAGCAGCCACCTGGGACTAGCTAAGGAGACCCAGTACTTC | CASSHLGLAKETQYF
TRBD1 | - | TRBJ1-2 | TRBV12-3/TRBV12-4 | TGTGCCAGCAGCCAGGGGGCCCGTGGCTACACCTTC | CASSQGARGYTF
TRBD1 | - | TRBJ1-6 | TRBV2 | TGTGCCAGCAAAACCGGGACAGTAGCAACTTCACCCCTCCACTTT | CASKTGTVATSPLHF
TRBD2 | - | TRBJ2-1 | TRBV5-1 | TGCGCCAGCAGCTTGTTTGCTAGCGGGTACAATGAGCAGTTCTTC | CASSLFASGYNEQFF
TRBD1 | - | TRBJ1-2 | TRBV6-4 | TGTGCCAGCAGTGATACAGGGGACTATGGCTACACCTTC | CASSDTGDYGYTF
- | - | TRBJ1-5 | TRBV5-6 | TGTGCCAGCAGCTTTGGGCGGCAGCCCCAGCATTTT | CASSFGRQPQHF
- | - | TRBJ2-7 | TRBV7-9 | TGTGCCAGCAGCCCCAGGTCCACGCATTCTTACGAGCAGTACTTC | CASSPRSTHSYEQYF
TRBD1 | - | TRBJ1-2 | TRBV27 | TGTGCCAGCAGCCCTGCTCCAGGGGGCTATGGCTACACCTTC | CASSPAPGGYGYTF
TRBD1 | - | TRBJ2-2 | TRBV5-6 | TGTGCCAGCAGTGGGGACAGGGCCACCGGGGAGCTGTTTTTT | CASSGDRATGELFF
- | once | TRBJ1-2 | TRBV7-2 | TGTGCCAGCGAAAACTTGGGGCGGGACTATGGCTACACCTTC | CASENLGRDYGYTF
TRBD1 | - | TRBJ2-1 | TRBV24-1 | TGTGCCACCAGTGATCCCCAGGGGGCGAACTTCAATGAGCAGTTCTTC | CATSDPQGANFNEQFF
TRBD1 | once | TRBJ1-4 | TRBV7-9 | TGTGCCAGCAGCACCGGGACAGCCGATAATGAAAAACTGTTTTTT | CASSTGTADNEKLFF
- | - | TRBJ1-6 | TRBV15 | TGTGCCACCAGCAGAGTCGGCCATTGGGGTTCACCCCTCCACTTT | CATSRVGHWGSPLHF
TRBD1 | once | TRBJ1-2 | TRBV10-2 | TGCGCCAGCAGGGAGGGACAGGAGAACTATGGCTACACCTTC | CASREGQENYGYTF
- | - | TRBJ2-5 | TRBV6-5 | TGTGCCAGCAGTATACAGGTCCAAGAGACCCAGTACTTC | CASSIQVQETQYF
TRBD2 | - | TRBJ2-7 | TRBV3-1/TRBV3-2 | TGTGCCAGCAGCCTTAGCGGGGGGGCCTACGAGCAGTACTTC | CASSLSGGAYEQYF
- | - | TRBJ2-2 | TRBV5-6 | TGTGCCAGCAGCTTGGCCTCACATGACCGGAACACCGGGGAGCTGTTTTTT | CASSLASHDRNTGELFF
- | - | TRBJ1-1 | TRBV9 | TGTGCCAGCAGCGTAGCCACAGCAACAACTGAAGCTTTCTTT | CASSVATATTEAFF
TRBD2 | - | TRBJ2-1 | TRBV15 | TGTGCCACCAGCGGCGGGACTAGCGACTACAATGAGCAGTTCTTC | CATSGGTSDYNEQFF
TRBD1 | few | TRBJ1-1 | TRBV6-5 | TGTGCCAGCAGTAGGGACAGGAGTAACAGTGAAGCTTTCTTT | CASSRDRSNSEAFF
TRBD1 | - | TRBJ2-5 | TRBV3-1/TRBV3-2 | TGTGCCAGCAGCCTCCCCTGGACAGGGGCAGAGACCCAGTACTTC | CASSLPWTGAETQYF
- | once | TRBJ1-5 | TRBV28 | TGTGCCAGCAGTTTAGGGCCCACTGTTAATCAGCCCCAGCATTTT | CASSLGPTVNQPQHF
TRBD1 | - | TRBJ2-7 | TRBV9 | TGTGCCAGCAGCGTGGGACAGAGCTCCTACGAGCAGTACTTC | CASSVGQSSYEQYF
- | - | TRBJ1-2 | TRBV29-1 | TGCAGCGTTTGGGACACCCGAAACTATGGCTACACCTTC | CSVWDTRNYGYTF
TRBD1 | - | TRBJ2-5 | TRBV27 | TGTGCCAGCTCTTACATTTTTACAGGGGGCGTAGGGACCCAGTACTTC | CASSYIFTGGVGTQYF
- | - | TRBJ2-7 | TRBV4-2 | TGTGCCAGCAGCCAAGAAACAGGGAGCTGGGACTACGAGCAGTACTTC | CASSQETGSWDYEQYF
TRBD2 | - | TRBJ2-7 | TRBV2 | TGTGCCAGCAGACCCACACTAGCGGGAGTCCCTAACGAGCAGTACTTC | CASRPTLAGVPNEQYF
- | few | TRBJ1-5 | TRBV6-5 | TGTGCCAGCAGTTCGGGAGCTTATAGCAATCAGCCCCAGCATTTT | CASSSGAYSNQPQHF
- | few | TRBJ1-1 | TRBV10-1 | TGCGCCAGCAGTGAACAGGTAGACACTGAAGCTTTCTTT | CASSEQVDTEAFF
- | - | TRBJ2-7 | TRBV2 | TGTGCCAGCATTCCCGGGATCAGCTCCTACGAGCAGTACTTC | CASIPGISSYEQYF
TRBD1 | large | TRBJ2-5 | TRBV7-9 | TGTGCCAGCAGCCAATGGGACAGGGAGGTTGAGACCCAGTACTTC | CASSQWDREVETQYF
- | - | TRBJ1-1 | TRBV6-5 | TGTGCCAGCCCGACAGAAGGGAACACTGAAGCTTTCTTT | CASPTEGNTEAFF
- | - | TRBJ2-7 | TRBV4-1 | TGCGCCAGCAGCCAAGAGGTCCGGGGCCTATCCTACGAGCAGTACTTC | CASSQEVRGLSYEQYF
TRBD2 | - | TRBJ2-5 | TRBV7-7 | TGTGCTAGCAGCTTAGCAGGGAGGGTGGAGACCCAGTACTTC | CASSLAGRVETQYF